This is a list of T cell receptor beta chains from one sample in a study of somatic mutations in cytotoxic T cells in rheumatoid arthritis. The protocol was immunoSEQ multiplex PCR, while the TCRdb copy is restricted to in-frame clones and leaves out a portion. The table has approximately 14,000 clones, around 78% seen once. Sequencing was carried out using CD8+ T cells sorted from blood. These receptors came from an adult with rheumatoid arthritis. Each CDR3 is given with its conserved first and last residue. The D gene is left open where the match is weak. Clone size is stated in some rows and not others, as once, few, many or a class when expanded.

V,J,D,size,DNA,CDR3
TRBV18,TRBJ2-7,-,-,TGTGCCAGCTCACCAGCGGAGTACTCCTACGAGCAGTACTTC,CASSPAEYSYEQYF
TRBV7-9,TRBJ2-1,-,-,TGTGCCAGCTCCAAGGGCCGAGGGTTCGATGAGCAGTTCTTC,CASSKGRGFDEQFF
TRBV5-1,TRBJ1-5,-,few,TGCGCCAGCAGCTTTGGGGATGAATCGACTCGGACAGCCCGCAATCAGCCCCAGCATTTT,CASSFGDESTRTARNQPQHF
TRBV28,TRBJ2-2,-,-,TGTGCCAGCACCCCCAAGCCCGGGGAGCTGTTTTTT,CASTPKPGELFF
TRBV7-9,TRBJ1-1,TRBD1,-,TGTGCCAGCAGCTTCGAACAGGGGGCGGGCACTGAAGCTTTCTTT,CASSFEQGAGTEAFF
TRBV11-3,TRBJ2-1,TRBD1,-,TGTGCCAGCAGCTTGAGGGACAGTTCCTACAATGAGCAGTTCTTC,CASSLRDSSYNEQFF
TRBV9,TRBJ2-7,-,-,TGTGCCAGCAGCTTCATGGGGTACGAGCAGTACTTC,CASSFMGYEQYF
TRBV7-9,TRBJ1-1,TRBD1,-,TGTGCCAGCAGCAAGAGACAGGGGAGAGACTCTGAAGCTTTCTTT,CASSKRQGRDSEAFF
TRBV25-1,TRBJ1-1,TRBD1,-,TGTGCCAGCAGACAGGGGGCTGAAGCTTTCTTT,CASRQGAEAFF
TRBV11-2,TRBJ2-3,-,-,TGTGCCAGCAGCTGGGACTTACAAGATACGCAGTATTTT,CASSWDLQDTQYF
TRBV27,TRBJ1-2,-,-,TGTGCCACCTCGACCGGGGCCGGCTACACCTTC,CATSTGAGYTF
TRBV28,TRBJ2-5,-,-,TGTGCCAGCAGTCTCCACTCGACCCAGTACTTC,CASSLHSTQYF
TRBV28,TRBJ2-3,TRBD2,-,TGTGCCATCAAGGGACTAGCGGGAGCCGATACGCAGTATTTT,CAIKGLAGADTQYF
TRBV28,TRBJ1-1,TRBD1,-,TGTGCCAGCAGCTACCCTGGGACAGCGAACACTGAAGCTTTCTTT,CASSYPGTANTEAFF
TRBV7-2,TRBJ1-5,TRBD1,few,TGTGCCAGCAGTCCGGGACAGTATAGCAATCAGCCCCAGCATTTT,CASSPGQYSNQPQHF
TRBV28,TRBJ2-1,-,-,TGTGCCAGCAGTTTGGGGGAGGGGGCCTACAATGAGCAGTTCTTC,CASSLGEGAYNEQFF
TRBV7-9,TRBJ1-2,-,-,TGTGCCAGCAGCGAAGGAGCAGGGAGAAATGGCTACACCTTC,CASSEGAGRNGYTF
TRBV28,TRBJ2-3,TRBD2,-,TGTGCCAGCAGTTTTGGCCTAGCGGGGGCTGGGATCGGCACAGATACGCAGTATTTT,CASSFGLAGAGIGTDTQYF
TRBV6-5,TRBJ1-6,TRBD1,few,TGTGCCAGCAGTTACTCCGGGACAGGGACTTCACCCCTCCACTTT,CASSYSGTGTSPLHF
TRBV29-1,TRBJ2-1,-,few,TGCAGCGTCAATAGAGAAACCTACAATGAGCAGTTCTTC,CSVNRETYNEQFF
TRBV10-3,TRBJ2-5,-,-,TGTGCCATCAGTGATCCCCACAATCAAGAGACCCAGTACTTC,CAISDPHNQETQYF
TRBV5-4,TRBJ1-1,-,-,TGTGCCAGCAGCTTTTCGACAGGAATGAACACTGAAGCTTTCTTT,CASSFSTGMNTEAFF
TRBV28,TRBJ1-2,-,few,TGTGCCAGCAGTTTGCGCCTCTCGATCGGCTACACCTTC,CASSLRLSIGYTF
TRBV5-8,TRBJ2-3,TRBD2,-,TGTGCCAGCAGTTGGACTAGCGGGGGGGTGGGAGATACGCAGTATTTT,CASSWTSGGVGDTQYF
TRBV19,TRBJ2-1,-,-,TGTGCCAGTAGTCTCCGACTGGGGGGAAATGAGCAGTTCTTC,CASSLRLGGNEQFF
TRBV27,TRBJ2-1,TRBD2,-,TGTGCCAGCAGTTTGATTAGCGGGATATACAATGAGCAGTTCTTC,CASSLISGIYNEQFF
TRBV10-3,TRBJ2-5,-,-,TGTGCCATCAGTGAGTTTGGTTCGGAGGAGACCCAGTACTTC,CAISEFGSEETQYF
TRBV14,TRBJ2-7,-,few,TGTGCCAGCAGCCAGAGGGGTAGCTCCTACGAGCAGTACTTC,CASSQRGSSYEQYF
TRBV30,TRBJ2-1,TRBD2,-,TGTGCCTGGAGGGGCGTTTTTCTAGCGGGAGTCGCGAATGAGCAGTTCTTC,CAWRGVFLAGVANEQFF
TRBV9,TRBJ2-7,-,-,TGTGCCAGCAGCGTAGCCCCCGCCATAAGCCCCTACGAGCAGTACTTC,CASSVAPAISPYEQYF
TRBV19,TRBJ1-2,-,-,TGTGCCAGTAGTATAGTCGCAAGTTATGGCTACACCTTC,CASSIVASYGYTF
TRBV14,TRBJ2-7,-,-,TGTGCCAGCAGCCAACTAGGGCTCGACCCGTTATACGAGCAGTACTTC,CASSQLGLDPLYEQYF
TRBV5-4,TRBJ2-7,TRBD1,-,TGTGCCAGCAGCTTGGGTCAGGGGGTGACCTACGAGCAGTACTTC,CASSLGQGVTYEQYF
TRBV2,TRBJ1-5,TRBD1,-,TGTGCCAGCAGTGAAGCGCGGGTGGACAGGGCCGATCAGCCCCAGCATTTT,CASSEARVDRADQPQHF
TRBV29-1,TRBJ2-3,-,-,TGCAGCGTTGAAGATCTTTCAGGGAGTACAGATACGCAGTATTTT,CSVEDLSGSTDTQYF
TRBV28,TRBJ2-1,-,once,TGTGCCAGCAGTACAGGGTCAGCCGGTGAGCAGTTCTTC,CASSTGSAGEQFF
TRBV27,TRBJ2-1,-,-,TGTGCCAGCAGTACCGAAGCGGGCCGCTCCTACAATGAGCAGTTCTTC,CASSTEAGRSYNEQFF
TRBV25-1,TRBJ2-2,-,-,TGTGCCAGCAGTGAATCCGGCTCCAACACCGGGGAGCTGTTTTTT,CASSESGSNTGELFF
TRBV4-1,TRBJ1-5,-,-,TGCGCCAGCAGCCAGGGGATGGATCAGCCCCAGCATTTT,CASSQGMDQPQHF
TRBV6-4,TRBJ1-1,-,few,TGTGCCAGCAGTGCTCAAGTGAACACTGAAGCTTTCTTT,CASSAQVNTEAFF
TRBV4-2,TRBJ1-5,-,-,TGTGCCAGCAGCCAACAGTCCCAAGCTGGCAATCAGCCCCAGCATTTT,CASSQQSQAGNQPQHF
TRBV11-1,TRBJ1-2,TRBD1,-,TGTGCCAGCAGCCCCCGGACAGGGGAGGGAGATAACTATGGCTACACCTTC,CASSPRTGEGDNYGYTF
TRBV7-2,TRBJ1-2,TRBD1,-,TGTGCCAGCAGCTTAGGGGACAGGGCCCTCTATGGCTACACCTTC,CASSLGDRALYGYTF
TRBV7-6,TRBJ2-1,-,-,TGTGCCAGCAGCTCTTGGACCTCCGTCGGCAATGAGCAGTTCTTC,CASSSWTSVGNEQFF
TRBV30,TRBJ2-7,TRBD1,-,TGTGCCTGGAGTGTCCGGGACAGGGGACTTCGCGAGCAGTACTTC,CAWSVRDRGLREQYF
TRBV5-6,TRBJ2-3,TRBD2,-,TGTGCCAGCAGCATAGCGGGTAAGGTAGATACGCAGTATTTT,CASSIAGKVDTQYF
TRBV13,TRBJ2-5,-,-,TGTGCCAGCAGCTCCCGTGGCACCTCGGATGAGACCCAGTACTTC,CASSSRGTSDETQYF
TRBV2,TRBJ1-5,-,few,TGTGCCAGCAGTGAGGGGGACACCGCGGGGGAGCCCCAGCATTTT,CASSEGDTAGEPQHF
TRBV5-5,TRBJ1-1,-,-,TGTGCCAGCAGCCCAGACCACACTGAAGCTTTCTTT,CASSPDHTEAFF
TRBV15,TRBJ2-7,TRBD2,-,TGTGCCACCAGCAGTACTAGCGGGATTGCCTACGAGCAGTACTTC,CATSSTSGIAYEQYF
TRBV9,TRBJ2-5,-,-,TGTGCCAGCAGCGTAGTGGGGGCCCACCAAGAGACCCAGTACTTC,CASSVVGAHQETQYF
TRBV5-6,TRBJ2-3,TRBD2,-,TGTGCCAGCAGCCTGACTAGCGGGAGCCCAGATACGCAGTATTTT,CASSLTSGSPDTQYF
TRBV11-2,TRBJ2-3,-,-,TGTGCCAGCAGCTTAACGGGGCCCACAGATACGCAGTATTTT,CASSLTGPTDTQYF